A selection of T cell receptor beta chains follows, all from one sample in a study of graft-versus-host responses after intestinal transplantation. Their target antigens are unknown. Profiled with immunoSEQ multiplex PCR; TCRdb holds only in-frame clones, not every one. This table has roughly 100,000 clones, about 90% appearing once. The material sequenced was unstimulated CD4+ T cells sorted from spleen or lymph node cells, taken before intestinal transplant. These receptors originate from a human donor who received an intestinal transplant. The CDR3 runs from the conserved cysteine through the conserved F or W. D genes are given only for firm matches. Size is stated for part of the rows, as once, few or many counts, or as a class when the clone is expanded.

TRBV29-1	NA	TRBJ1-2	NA	TGCAGCGTTGTACCCCCATACTATGGCTACACCTTC	CSVVPPYYGYTF
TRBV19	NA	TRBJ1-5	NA	TGTGCCAGTAGTATGGTGAACAGGGCATATAGCAATCAGCCCCAGCATTTT	CASSMVNRAYSNQPQHF
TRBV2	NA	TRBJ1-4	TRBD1	TGTGCCAGCAGTATGACAGGGGTTGGTGAAAAACTGTTTTTT	CASSMTGVGEKLFF
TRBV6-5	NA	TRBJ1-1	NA	TGTGCCAGCAGTTTTCAATATAACACTGAAGCTTTCTTT	CASSFQYNTEAFF
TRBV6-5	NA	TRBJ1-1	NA	TGTGCCAGCAGTGAAGTATGGCAGAACACTGAAGCTTTCTTT	CASSEVWQNTEAFF
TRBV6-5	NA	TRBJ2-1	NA	TGTGCCAGCAGTTACTCGAATCCGGGACACTTGAATGAGCAGTTCTTC	CASSYSNPGHLNEQFF
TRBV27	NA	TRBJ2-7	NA	TGTGCCAGCAGACCCCTTGGGGGCTCCTACGAGCAGTACTTC	CASRPLGGSYEQYF
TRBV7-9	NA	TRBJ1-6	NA	TGTGCCAGCAGCTTAGTGGGCAGCTCACCCCTCCACTTT	CASSLVGSSPLHF
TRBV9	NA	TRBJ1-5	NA	TGTGCCAGCAGCGTCGGAGGTAGCAATCAGCCCCAGCATTTT	CASSVGGSNQPQHF
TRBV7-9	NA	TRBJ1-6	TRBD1	TGTGCCAGCAGCTCCCTGACAGGGGGCAATTCACCCCTCCACTTT	CASSSLTGGNSPLHF
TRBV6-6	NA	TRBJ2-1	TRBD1	TGTGCCAGCAGAACCGGGGGGACAGGGGGCGATGAGCAGTTCTTC	CASRTGGTGGDEQFF
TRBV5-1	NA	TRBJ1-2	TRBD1	TGCGCCAGCAGCTTGGAAACAGGGGGCGGCTACACCTTC	CASSLETGGGYTF
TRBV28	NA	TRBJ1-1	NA	TGTGCCAGCAGTTTATCGGTGCCGGCAAACACTGAAGCTTTCTTT	CASSLSVPANTEAFF
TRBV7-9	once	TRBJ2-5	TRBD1	TGTGCCAGCAGCTCCCGGACAGGGATCTGGTCGGGCCAAGAGACCCAGTACTTC	CASSSRTGIWSGQETQYF
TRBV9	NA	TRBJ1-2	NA	TGTGCCAGCAAGGAGATCAACTATGGCTACACCTTC	CASKEINYGYTF
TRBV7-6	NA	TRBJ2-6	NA	TGTGCCAGCAGCTCACTCGATGGGGCCAACGTCCTGACTTTC	CASSSLDGANVLTF